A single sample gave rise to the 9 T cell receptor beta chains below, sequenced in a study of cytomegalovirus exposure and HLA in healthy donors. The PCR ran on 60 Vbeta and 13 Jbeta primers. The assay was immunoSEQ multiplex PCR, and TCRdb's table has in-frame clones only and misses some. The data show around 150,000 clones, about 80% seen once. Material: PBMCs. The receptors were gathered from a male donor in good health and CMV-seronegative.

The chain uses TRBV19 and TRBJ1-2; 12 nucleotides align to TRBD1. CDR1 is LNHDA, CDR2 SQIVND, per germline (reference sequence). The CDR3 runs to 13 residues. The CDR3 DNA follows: TGTCCATTGGGGGACAGGGGGCCGGGGGGCTACACCTTC. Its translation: CPLGDRGPGGYTF.

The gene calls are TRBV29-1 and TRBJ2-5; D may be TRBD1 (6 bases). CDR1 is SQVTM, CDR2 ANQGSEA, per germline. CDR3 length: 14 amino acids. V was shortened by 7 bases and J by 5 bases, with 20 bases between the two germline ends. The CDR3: CSASRTASIETQYF. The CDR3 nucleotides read TGCAGCGCATCCCGGACAGCCAGTATCGAGACCCAGTACTTC.

This chain's CDR3 is CASSPHRIIDTYEQYF. The CDR3 nucleotides are TGTGCCAGCAGCCCCCACAGGATCATAGATACCTACGAGCAGTACTTC. J is TRBJ2-7 and V is TRBV7-8; a possible D gene is TRBD1 (5 bases). The V end was cut by 5 bases, the J end by 2 bases, with 19 bases between. Germline V CDR1 and CDR2: SGHVS, FQNEAQ. This CDR3 has 16 residues.

The CDR3 reads CASSRSTGRNSPLHF. In nucleotides, the CDR3 is TGTGCCAGCAGCCGCTCGACAGGGAGAAATTCACCCCTCCACTTT. This rearrangement joins TRBV13 to TRBJ1-6; 7 nucleotides agree with TRBD1. J gave up 7 bases and V 5 bases, and 8 bases lay outside the gene matches. CDR1 and CDR2 (germline): PRHDT, FYEKMQ (reference sequence). The CDR3 extends over 15 amino acids.

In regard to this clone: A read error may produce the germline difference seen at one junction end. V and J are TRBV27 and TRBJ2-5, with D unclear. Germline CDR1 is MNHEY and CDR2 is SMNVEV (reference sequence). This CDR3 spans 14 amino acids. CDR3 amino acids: CASRFVSSREPQYF. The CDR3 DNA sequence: TGTGCCAGCAGATTCGTTTCTTCCCGAGAGCCCCAGTACTTC.

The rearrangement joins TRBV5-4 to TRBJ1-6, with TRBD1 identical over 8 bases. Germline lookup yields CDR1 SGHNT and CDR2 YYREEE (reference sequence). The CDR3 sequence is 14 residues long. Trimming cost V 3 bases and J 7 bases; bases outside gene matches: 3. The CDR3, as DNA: TGTGCCAGCAGCTCAGGGGGCCAGAATTCACCCCTCCACTTT. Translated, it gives CASSSGGQNSPLHF.

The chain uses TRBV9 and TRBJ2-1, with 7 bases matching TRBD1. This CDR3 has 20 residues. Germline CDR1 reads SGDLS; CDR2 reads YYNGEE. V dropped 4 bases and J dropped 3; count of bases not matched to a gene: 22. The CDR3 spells CASSPLSRTGSRSDYNEQFF. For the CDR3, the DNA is TGTGCCAGCAGCCCTCTCTCCAGGACAGGCTCGAGGTCAGACTACAATGAGCAGTTCTTC.

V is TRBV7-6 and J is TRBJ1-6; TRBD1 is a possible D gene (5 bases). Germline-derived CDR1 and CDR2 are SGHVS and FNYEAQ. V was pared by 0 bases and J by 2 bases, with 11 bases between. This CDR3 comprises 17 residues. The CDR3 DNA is TGTGCCAGCAGCTTAGCTATCCAGGGAACCTATAATTCACCCCTCCACTTT. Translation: CASSLAIQGTYNSPLHF.

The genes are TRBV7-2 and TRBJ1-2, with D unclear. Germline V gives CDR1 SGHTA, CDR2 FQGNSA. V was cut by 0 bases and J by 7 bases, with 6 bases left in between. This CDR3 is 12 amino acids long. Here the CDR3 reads CASSLARGGYTF. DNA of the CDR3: TGTGCCAGCAGCTTAGCCCGAGGTGGCTACACCTTC.